Listed below are T cell receptor beta chains from one sample, sequenced in a study of cytomegalovirus exposure and HLA in healthy donors. TCRdb's table, derived via immunoSEQ multiplex PCR, lists solely in-frame clones and lacks some. The table records about 120,000 clones, roughly four fifths of them present only once. Sequencing input: PBMCs. These TCRs come from a young woman in good health and CMV-seronegative. Each CDR3 is given with its conserved first and last residue. The order of the fields is CDR3 DNA, CDR3 protein, J gene, D gene, clone size, V gene. D genes are given only for firm matches. The size of a clone is reported for some rows only, either as once, few or many, or as a class for expanded clones.

DNA: TGCAGCGTCGGGGACAGGGACGGCTATGGCTACACCTTC
CDR3: CSVGDRDGYGYTF
J: TRBJ1-2
D: TRBD1
size: once
V: TRBV29-1

DNA: TGCGCCAGCAGCTTGTTAGCGGGAGGAGAAGCTTTCTTT
CDR3: CASSLLAGGEAFF
J: TRBJ1-1
D: NA
size: NA
V: TRBV5-1

DNA: TGTGCCAGCAGGTCCGTTGTTAGCAATCAGCCCCAGCATTTT
CDR3: CASRSVVSNQPQHF
J: TRBJ1-5
D: NA
size: NA
V: TRBV6-5

DNA: TGTGCCAGTAATCCTAGCGGGATTAGCTCTGGGGCCAACGTCCTGACTTTC
CDR3: CASNPSGISSGANVLTF
J: TRBJ2-6
D: TRBD2
size: NA
V: TRBV19

DNA: TGCGCCAGCAGTACAGGGACTAGCGGGAACAATGAGCAGTTCTTC
CDR3: CASSTGTSGNNEQFF
J: TRBJ2-1
D: TRBD2
size: NA
V: TRBV10-1

DNA: TGTGCCAGCAGCTCTGACTGGATGAACACTGAAGCTTTCTTT
CDR3: CASSSDWMNTEAFF
J: TRBJ1-1
D: NA
size: NA
V: TRBV7-8

DNA: TGCAGCACCCGCGGGTCGCAGGCCTCCAACTATGGCTACACCTTC
CDR3: CSTRGSQASNYGYTF
J: TRBJ1-2
D: NA
size: NA
V: TRBV29-1

DNA: TGTGCCAGCAGTGACAGGAGTTTCGGGGGCTACACCTTC
CDR3: CASSDRSFGGYTF
J: TRBJ1-2
D: NA
size: NA
V: TRBV6-4

DNA: TGTGCCTCACAGGGGTTAGTCGGCACAGATACGCAGTATTTT
CDR3: CASQGLVGTDTQYF
J: TRBJ2-3
D: TRBD1
size: few
V: TRBV7-8

DNA: TGTGCCTGGAGTGTATTGTTCGAGACAGGGTTCCAAGAGACCCAGTACTTC
CDR3: CAWSVLFETGFQETQYF
J: TRBJ2-5
D: TRBD1
size: NA
V: TRBV30

DNA: TGTGCCAGCAGCTTTATACAGGGGGGCACAGATACGCAGTATTTT
CDR3: CASSFIQGGTDTQYF
J: TRBJ2-3
D: TRBD1
size: NA
V: TRBV5-6

DNA: TGCGCCAGCAGCGTTAGCGATAGCTCCTACAATGAGCAGTTCTTC
CDR3: CASSVSDSSYNEQFF
J: TRBJ2-1
D: NA
size: NA
V: TRBV5-1

DNA: TGTGCCAGCAGCTTAGAACGGTCTAGCGGGCAAGGGTACGAGCAGTACTTC
CDR3: CASSLERSSGQGYEQYF
J: TRBJ2-7
D: TRBD2
size: few
V: TRBV7-9

DNA: TGTGCCAGTAGCCCCCGGGGGGACATTACAGATACGCAGTATTTT
CDR3: CASSPRGDITDTQYF
J: TRBJ2-3
D: NA
size: NA
V: TRBV19

DNA: TGTGCCAGCATCCATGGACAGAGGCCCTACAATGAGCAGTTCTTC
CDR3: CASIHGQRPYNEQFF
J: TRBJ2-1
D: NA
size: NA
V: TRBV7-9

DNA: TGTGCCAGCAGTCCCTCCTGGGCGGGCCGCTATGGCTACACCTTC
CDR3: CASSPSWAGRYGYTF
J: TRBJ1-2
D: NA
size: NA
V: TRBV27

DNA: TGCGCCAGCAGTGAATCCGGTGGGCCCCCCTACGAGCAGTACTTC
CDR3: CASSESGGPPYEQYF
J: TRBJ2-7
D: NA
size: NA
V: TRBV4-1

DNA: TGTGCCAGCAGCTTAGTGAGCGTCAAGGGAGTCACAGATACGCAGTATTTT
CDR3: CASSLVSVKGVTDTQYF
J: TRBJ2-3
D: NA
size: once
V: TRBV7-6

DNA: TGTGCCAGCAGCCCTTATAGCTCTGGGGCCAACGTCCTGACTTTC
CDR3: CASSPYSSGANVLTF
J: TRBJ2-6
D: NA
size: NA
V: TRBV25-1

DNA: TGTGCCAGCAACCGAAACACAGGGACAAATGAAAAACTGTTTTTT
CDR3: CASNRNTGTNEKLFF
J: TRBJ1-4
D: NA
size: NA
V: TRBV5-4

DNA: TGTGCCAGCAGTGAGGAGACTAGCGGTTCCGCAGATACGCAGTATTTT
CDR3: CASSEETSGSADTQYF
J: TRBJ2-3
D: TRBD2
size: NA
V: TRBV6-1

DNA: TGTGCCAGCAGCCCAAGCGGGGGAGCCCATGAGCAGTTCTTC
CDR3: CASSPSGGAHEQFF
J: TRBJ2-1
D: TRBD2
size: NA
V: TRBV7-2

DNA: TGTGCCAGCAGCTTGGAAGGGGTGCAGTTCTTC
CDR3: CASSLEGVQFF
J: TRBJ2-1
D: NA
size: NA
V: TRBV5-4

DNA: TGCGCCAGCAGTTCCGACAGGGGGCAGGGTAATGAAAAACTGTTTTTT
CDR3: CASSSDRGQGNEKLFF
J: TRBJ1-4
D: TRBD1
size: once
V: TRBV4-3

DNA: TGTGCCAGCAGCTTCGGACTACAAGAGACCCAGTACTTC
CDR3: CASSFGLQETQYF
J: TRBJ2-5
D: NA
size: NA
V: TRBV11-3

DNA: TGCGCCAGCAGCCGCATGCCGGAGGGGACGCTTATCGGTGGCTACACCTTC
CDR3: CASSRMPEGTLIGGYTF
J: TRBJ1-2
D: NA
size: NA
V: TRBV5-1

DNA: TGTGCCAGCAGCTCCTTTAGCGGATATTACAATGAGCAGTTCTTC
CDR3: CASSSFSGYYNEQFF
J: TRBJ2-1
D: NA
size: NA
V: TRBV7-9

DNA: TGTGCCAGCAGTTACTCCCGGGTCCTCAATCAGCCCCAGCATTTT
CDR3: CASSYSRVLNQPQHF
J: TRBJ1-5
D: NA
size: NA
V: TRBV6-5

DNA: TGCGCCAGCACCGGGACAGGGCTTTACACTGAAGCTTTCTTT
CDR3: CASTGTGLYTEAFF
J: TRBJ1-1
D: TRBD1
size: NA
V: TRBV5-1

DNA: TGTGCCTGGGGCAGGGACAGATTACCTGGGGCCAACGGCCTGACTTTC
CDR3: CAWGRDRLPGANGLTF
J: TRBJ2-6
D: TRBD1
size: once
V: TRBV30

DNA: TGTGCCAGTAGTATTTCAGGGTTTGATGAAGCTTTCTTT
CDR3: CASSISGFDEAFF
J: TRBJ1-1
D: NA
size: NA
V: TRBV19

DNA: TGCGCCAGCAGTGGGGGCGTCGGAAACACCATATATTTT
CDR3: CASSGGVGNTIYF
J: TRBJ1-3
D: NA
size: NA
V: TRBV10-1

DNA: TGTGCCAGCAGCGTCCAGGGGGCTGGTGGCTACACCTTC
CDR3: CASSVQGAGGYTF
J: TRBJ1-2
D: TRBD1
size: NA
V: TRBV6-1

DNA: TGCAGCGTTGAAGATCCAGGGAATGAAAAACTGTTTTTT
CDR3: CSVEDPGNEKLFF
J: TRBJ1-4
D: NA
size: few
V: TRBV29-1

DNA: TGCACCAGCAGCCAGATCCGATTTTGCGGGAGAGGCGGTCAGTACTTC
CDR3: CTSSQIRFCGRGGQYF
J: TRBJ2-4
D: NA
size: NA
V: TRBV1

DNA: TGTGCCAGCAGTGACTCCATCTCTCAGGGTGGCTACACCTTC
CDR3: CASSDSISQGGYTF
J: TRBJ1-2
D: NA
size: NA
V: TRBV6-5

DNA: TGTGCCAGCAGAGACAGGGGGCCGGCAGATACGCAGTATTTT
CDR3: CASRDRGPADTQYF
J: TRBJ2-3
D: TRBD1
size: once
V: TRBV6-6

DNA: TGTGCCAGCAGCTCTCAAACAGGGATTCGGGCAGATACGCAGTATTTT
CDR3: CASSSQTGIRADTQYF
J: TRBJ2-3
D: NA
size: NA
V: TRBV11-2

DNA: TGTGCCAGCAGTCCCCAGAACACCGGGGAGCTGTTTTTT
CDR3: CASSPQNTGELFF
J: TRBJ2-2
D: NA
size: NA
V: TRBV11-2

DNA: TGTGCCAGCAGTGAGACAGGCTCCTACGAGCAGTACTTC
CDR3: CASSETGSYEQYF
J: TRBJ2-7
D: NA
size: NA
V: TRBV6-1

DNA: TGTGCCAGCAGCGTAGTAGGGAGGGTGAGCACAGATACGCAGTATTTT
CDR3: CASSVVGRVSTDTQYF
J: TRBJ2-3
D: TRBD2
size: once
V: TRBV9

DNA: TGTGCCACCTACTTCCCCCGTAATGAGCAGTTCTTC
CDR3: CATYFPRNEQFF
J: TRBJ2-1
D: NA
size: NA
V: TRBV7-9

DNA: TGTGCCACCTTAGCGGGGGGGGGAGTGGAAGCTTTCTTT
CDR3: CATLAGGGVEAFF
J: TRBJ1-1
D: NA
size: NA
V: TRBV6-5

DNA: TGCAGCATCTTACCTCAGGGGTACGGCTATGGCTACACCTTC
CDR3: CSILPQGYGYGYTF
J: TRBJ1-2
D: NA
size: NA
V: TRBV29-1

DNA: TGTGCCAGCAGCTTAGGAAGCGGGGGGTACGATGAGCAGTTCTTC
CDR3: CASSLGSGGYDEQFF
J: TRBJ2-1
D: TRBD2
size: NA
V: TRBV7-9

DNA: TGTGCCAGCAGCTTGGGGAGTTTGTACCTCTATGGCTACACCTTC
CDR3: CASSLGSLYLYGYTF
J: TRBJ1-2
D: NA
size: NA
V: TRBV5-4

DNA: TGTGCCACTGGGACTAGCGGGGCCTCCGAGCAGTACTTC
CDR3: CATGTSGASEQYF
J: TRBJ2-7
D: TRBD2
size: NA
V: TRBV7-6

DNA: TGTGCCAGTAGTACAGGGATCACCCAAGCCTACGAGCAGTACTTC
CDR3: CASSTGITQAYEQYF
J: TRBJ2-7
D: NA
size: NA
V: TRBV19

DNA: TGTGCCAGCAGCCCGACGCATGAGGGATGGGCCAAAAACAGTCAGTACTTC
CDR3: CASSPTHEGWAKNSQYF
J: TRBJ2-4
D: NA
size: NA
V: TRBV9

DNA: TGTGCCAGCAGTTACGGGGGGGACAATCAGCCCCAGCATTTT
CDR3: CASSYGGDNQPQHF
J: TRBJ1-5
D: NA
size: NA
V: TRBV6-6

DNA: TGCGCCAGCGGGAGGGAGGTCCAAGAGACCCAGTACTTC
CDR3: CASGREVQETQYF
J: TRBJ2-5
D: TRBD2
size: once
V: TRBV5-1

DNA: TGCAGCGTTGCGTCGTACAGGGGAAACTACGAGCAGTACTTC
CDR3: CSVASYRGNYEQYF
J: TRBJ2-7
D: TRBD1
size: NA
V: TRBV29-1

DNA: TGTGCCAGCAGGCCTAGCGGGGGGGCTAGAAGTGAGCAGTTCTTC
CDR3: CASRPSGGARSEQFF
J: TRBJ2-1
D: TRBD2
size: NA
V: TRBV6-5

DNA: TGTGCCAGCAGTTTACAGGGTGGCAATCAGCCCCAGCATTTT
CDR3: CASSLQGGNQPQHF
J: TRBJ1-5
D: NA
size: NA
V: TRBV7-9

DNA: TGTGCCAGCGCTTCAGGGGCAACCACAGATACGCAGTATTTT
CDR3: CASASGATTDTQYF
J: TRBJ2-3
D: NA
size: NA
V: TRBV6-4